The TCR beta chain under discussion was sequenced for a study of T cell clonotyping in hematopoietic cell transplantation (dated by TCRdb to the early 2020s). With respect to the entire study: In the study, 135 blood samples were gathered from roughly 33 consecutive transplant recipients and their related donors. Patients were recruited between 2015 and 2017 and followed until September 2020 or death.

This clone is regarded as medium-sized (0.01 to 0.1%). Its antigen is not yet known. No much larger clonotype is one base removed from it; base qualities were not supplied. This sample includes further DNA sequences coding for the same CDR3. The CDR3 goes from the cysteine to the phenylalanine over 11 residues. Of all the DNA, just the CDR3 is kept, 33 bases in frame from base 1. Between the V and J ends, shortened by 7 bases and 1 base respectively, the junction contains 7 bases. Sequences GTSNPN (CDR1) and SVGIG (CDR2) are obtained from the germline V gene (reference sequence). Results and caveats for the whole study, not just this receptor: Recipient repertoires showed only a small fraction of overlap with donor repertoires, and over 95% appeared de novo at the given depth. Inverse Simpson Index values from donors and from recipients before transplant predicted broader TCR repertoire diversity after transplant. Recipient TCR diversity fell after transplant, with pathologically expanded clonotypes rising progressively from day 30 to day 180. The sample size was limited and the cells went unsorted, which meant the CD4 and CD8 repertoire contributions could not be told apart.

The immunoSEQ assay, a bias-controlled multiplex PCR using V- and J-specific primers, was used to amplify TCR beta CDR3 regions from genomic DNA. In a second PCR step, a proprietary barcode and Illumina adapter sequences were attached to the CDR3 amplicons. An Illumina MiSeq instrument was used to sequence the CDR3 libraries. As for how the authors treated the data: Export and quality control were performed with immunoSEQ Analyzer 3.0, and downstream analyses were performed with R Bioconductor and Immunarch. Only productive rearrangements within the normalized downsampled data set were used in the calculation of repertoire metrics. In the normalized cohort, clonotypes with more than 5 templates were defined as pathologically expanded. Repertoire diversity was measured with the Inverse Simpson Index. CMV-specificity analyses were carried out on the non-normalized data set to capture all clonotypes. Sourced from immuneACCESS, this table was stored by TCRdb with only in-frame sequences that have V and J called. A share of the clones is absent; for the studies checked, an unresolved V gene accounts for under half, and the remainder has no known explanation. V and J calls and clone size are those listed in that table; D and trimming were worked out from the DNA. The sample contains about 15,000 clones, under 90% of them found a single time. The ten top clones hold around 13% of the sample.

What this sample's time point label stands for: 100 days after allo-HCT. Blood from recipients was drawn about 28 days before transplant and again at days 30, 100 and 180 after transplant. Nuclei Lysis Solution was used to extract genomic DNA from fresh or cryopreserved unfractionated peripheral blood mononuclear cells. The chain employs TRBV30 and TRBJ1-1, with the D segment identity uncertain. The specimen was PBMCs, collected 100 days after allogeneic stem cell transplant. The sequence was collected from a male patient in his fifties who had an allogeneic stem cell transplant from an unrelated donor, so T cells may come from the graft donor. Some clones in this sample may be carry-over from other donors' samples. The DNA sequence follows: TGTGCCTTGGAAAGGAACACTGAAGCTTTCTTT. The resulting protein is CALERNTEAFF.